The source of this TCR beta chain is a study of CD8+ T cells in alopecia areata. The CDR3 is 10 amino acids. The V gene's germline CDR1 is ENHRY and CDR2 SYGVKD. Trimming removed 8 bases at V and 5 bases at J, with 7 bases between. cDNA reverse transcribed from extracted RNA served as the sequencing template. The method was immunoSEQ multiplex PCR; TCRdb's version includes in-frame clones alone and lacks a portion of them. The repertoire holds hundreds of thousands of clones, with 60% as singletons. Treatment given: oral pan-JAK inhibitor, 5-10 mg twice daily. This receptor was identified in a human donor with alopecia areata. The V and J genes are TRBV10-3 and TRBJ2-7; D might be TRBD2 (5 bases). The sample here was CD4+ T cells sorted from blood, taken at week 52, from a patient treated with tofacitinib. The CDR3, as DNA: TGTGCCATCGGGCGGGACGAGCAGTACTTC. It translates to CAIGRDEQYF.